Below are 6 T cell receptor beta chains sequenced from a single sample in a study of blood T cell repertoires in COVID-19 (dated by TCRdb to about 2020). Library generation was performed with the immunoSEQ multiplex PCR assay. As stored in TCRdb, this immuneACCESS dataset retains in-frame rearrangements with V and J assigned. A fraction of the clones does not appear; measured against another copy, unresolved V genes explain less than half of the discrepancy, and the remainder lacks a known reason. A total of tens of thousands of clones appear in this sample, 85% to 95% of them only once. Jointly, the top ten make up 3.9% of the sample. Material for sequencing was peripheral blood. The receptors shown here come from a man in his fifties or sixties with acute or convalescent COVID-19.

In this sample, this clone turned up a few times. For the CDR3, the DNA is TGTGCCAGCAGCCCGGTCCCGGGACAGGGGGCCCACTACGAGCAGTACTTC. Its protein product is CASSPVPGQGAHYEQYF. The V call is TRBV3-1 (or the pseudogene TRBV3-2), the J call TRBJ2-7; the match to TRBD1 covers 12 bases. Per germline, CDR1 LGHDT and CDR2 YNNKEL (reference sequence). With V trimmed by 4 bases and J by 3 bases, 10 bases remained unmatched. CDR3 length equals 17 residues.

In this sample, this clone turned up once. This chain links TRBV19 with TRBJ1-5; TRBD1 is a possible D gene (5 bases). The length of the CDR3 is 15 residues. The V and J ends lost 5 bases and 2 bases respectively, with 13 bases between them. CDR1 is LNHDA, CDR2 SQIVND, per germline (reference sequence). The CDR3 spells CASSLQGGGNQPQHF. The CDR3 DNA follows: TGTGCCAGTAGTCTCCAGGGTGGGGGCAATCAGCCCCAGCATTTT.

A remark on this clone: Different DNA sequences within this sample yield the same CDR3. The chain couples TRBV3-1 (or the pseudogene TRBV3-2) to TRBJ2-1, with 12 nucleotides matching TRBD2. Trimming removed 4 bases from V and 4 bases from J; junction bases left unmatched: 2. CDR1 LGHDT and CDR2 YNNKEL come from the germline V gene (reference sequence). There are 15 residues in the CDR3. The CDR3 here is CASSLGTSGYNEQFF. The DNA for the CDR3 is TGTGCCAGCAGCCTCGGGACTAGCGGGTACAATGAGCAGTTCTTC.

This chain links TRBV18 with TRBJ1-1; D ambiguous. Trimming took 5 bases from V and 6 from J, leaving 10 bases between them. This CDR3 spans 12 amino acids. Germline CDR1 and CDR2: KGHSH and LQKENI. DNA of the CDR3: TGTGCCAGCTCAGTACAGATGCCTGAAGCTTTCTTT. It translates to CASSVQMPEAFF. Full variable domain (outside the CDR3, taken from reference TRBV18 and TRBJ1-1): NAGVMQNPRHLVRRRGQEARLRCSPMKGHSHVYWYRQLPEEGLKFMVYLQKENIIDESGMPKERFSAEFPKEGPSILRIQQVVRGDSAAYFCASSVQMPEAFFGQGTRLTVV.

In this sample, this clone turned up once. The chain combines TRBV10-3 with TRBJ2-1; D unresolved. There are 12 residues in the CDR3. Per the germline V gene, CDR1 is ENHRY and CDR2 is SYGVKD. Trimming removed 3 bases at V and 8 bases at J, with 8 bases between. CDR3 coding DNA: TGTGCCATCAGTGATTTTCTTGATGAGCAGTTCTTC. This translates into CAISDFLDEQFF.

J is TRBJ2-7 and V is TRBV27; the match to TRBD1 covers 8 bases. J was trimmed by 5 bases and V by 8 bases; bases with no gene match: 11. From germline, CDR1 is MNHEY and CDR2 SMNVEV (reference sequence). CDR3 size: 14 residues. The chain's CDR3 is CASGRQGRWNEQYF. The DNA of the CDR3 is TGTGCCAGCGGCAGACAGGGGAGATGGAACGAGCAGTACTTC.